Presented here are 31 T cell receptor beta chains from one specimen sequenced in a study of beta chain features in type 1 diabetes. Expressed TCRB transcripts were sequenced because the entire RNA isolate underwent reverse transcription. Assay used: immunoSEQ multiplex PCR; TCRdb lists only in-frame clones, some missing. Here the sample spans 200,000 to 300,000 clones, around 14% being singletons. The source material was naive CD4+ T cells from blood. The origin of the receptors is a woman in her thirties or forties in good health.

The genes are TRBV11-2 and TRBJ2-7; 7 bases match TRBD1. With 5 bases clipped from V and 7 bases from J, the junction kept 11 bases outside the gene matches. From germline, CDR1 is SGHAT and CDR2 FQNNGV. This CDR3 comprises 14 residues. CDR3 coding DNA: TGTGCCAGCAGCGGATACAGGGGAGAGAGGGAGCAGTACTTC. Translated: CASSGYRGEREQYF.

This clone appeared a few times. This chain's CDR3 is CASSRPGLKNIQYF. In DNA form, the CDR3 reads TGTGCCAGCTCACGACCGGGACTGAAAAACATTCAGTACTTC. The J gene is TRBJ2-4, the V gene TRBV18, with D perhaps TRBD2 (6 bases). CDR1 and CDR2 from the germline V gene are KGHSH and LQKENI. Trimming cost V 4 bases and J 4 bases, with 11 bases left between them. The CDR3 consists of 14 residues.

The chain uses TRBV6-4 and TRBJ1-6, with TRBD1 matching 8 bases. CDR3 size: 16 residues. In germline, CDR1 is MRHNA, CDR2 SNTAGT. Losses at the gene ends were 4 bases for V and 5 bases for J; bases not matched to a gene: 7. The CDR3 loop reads CASSASGGYHNSPLHF. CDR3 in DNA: TGTGCCAGCAGTGCTTCAGGGGGCTACCATAATTCACCCCTCCACTTT.

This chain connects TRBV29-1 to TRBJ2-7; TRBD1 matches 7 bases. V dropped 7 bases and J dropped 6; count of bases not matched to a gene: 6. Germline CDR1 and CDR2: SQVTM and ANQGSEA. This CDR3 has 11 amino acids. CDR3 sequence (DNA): TGCAGCGCCGAGACAGGGCCCGAGCAGTACTTC. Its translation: CSAETGPEQYF.

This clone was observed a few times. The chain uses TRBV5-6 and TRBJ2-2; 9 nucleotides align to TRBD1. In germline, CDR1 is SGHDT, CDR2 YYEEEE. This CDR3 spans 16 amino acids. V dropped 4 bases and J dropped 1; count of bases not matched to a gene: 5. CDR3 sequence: CASSPLDRGNTGELFF. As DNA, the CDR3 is TGTGCCAGCAGCCCCTTGGACAGGGGGAACACCGGGGAGCTGTTTTTT.

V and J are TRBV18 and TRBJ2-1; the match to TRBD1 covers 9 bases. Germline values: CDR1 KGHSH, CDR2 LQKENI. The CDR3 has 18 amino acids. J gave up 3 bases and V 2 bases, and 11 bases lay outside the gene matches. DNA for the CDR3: TGTGCCAGCTCACCAGGCGACGAGACAGGGGGAATCTACAATGAGCAGTTCTTC. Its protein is CASSPGDETGGIYNEQFF.

For the CDR3, the DNA is TGTGCCAGCAGTGTTGCGGGGTCCCTTCTCTACGAGCAGTACTTC. Protein product: CASSVAGSLLYEQYF. The chain recombines TRBV2 with TRBJ2-7; D possibly corresponds to TRBD2 (6 bases). The CDR3 has 15 amino acids. Trimming pared 4 bases from V and 3 bases from J, leaving 16 bases between. Germline CDR1 and CDR2: SNHLY and FYNNEI.

The CDR3 here is CASSTGTAFGELFF. The CDR3 nucleotides are TGTGCCAGCAGCACCGGGACAGCCTTCGGGGAGCTGTTTTTT. The chain has TRBV5-6 and TRBJ2-2; 7 bases align to TRBD1. Germline assignment: CDR1 SGHDT and CDR2 YYEEEE. V trimming: 4 bases; J trimming: 7 bases; junction bases outside the gene matches: 7. CDR3 size: 14 residues.

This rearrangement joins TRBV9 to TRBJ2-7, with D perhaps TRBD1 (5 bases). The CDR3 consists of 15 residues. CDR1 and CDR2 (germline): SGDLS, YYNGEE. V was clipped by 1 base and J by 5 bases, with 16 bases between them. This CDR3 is CASSVRQGGLDEQYF. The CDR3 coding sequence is TGTGCCAGCAGCGTAAGGCAGGGTGGTTTGGACGAGCAGTACTTC.

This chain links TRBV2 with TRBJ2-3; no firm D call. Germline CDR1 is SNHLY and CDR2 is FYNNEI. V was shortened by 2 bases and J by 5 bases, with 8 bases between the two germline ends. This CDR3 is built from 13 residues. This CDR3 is CASSETVLDTQYF. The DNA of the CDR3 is TGTGCCAGCAGTGAAACGGTGTTAGATACGCAGTATTTT. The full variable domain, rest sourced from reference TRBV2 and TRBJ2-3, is EPEVTQTPSHQVTQMGQEVILRCVPISNHLYFYWYRQILGQKVEFLVSFYNNEISEKSEIFDDQFSVERPDGSNFTLKIRSTKLEDSAMYFCASSETVLDTQYFGPGTRLTVL.

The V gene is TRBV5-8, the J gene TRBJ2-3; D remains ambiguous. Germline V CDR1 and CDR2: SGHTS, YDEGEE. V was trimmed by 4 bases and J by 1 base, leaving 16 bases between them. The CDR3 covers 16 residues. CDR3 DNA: TGTGCCAGCAGCCTGCGCGGAGCAGTTGGCACAGATACGCAGTATTTT. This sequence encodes CASSLRGAVGTDTQYF.

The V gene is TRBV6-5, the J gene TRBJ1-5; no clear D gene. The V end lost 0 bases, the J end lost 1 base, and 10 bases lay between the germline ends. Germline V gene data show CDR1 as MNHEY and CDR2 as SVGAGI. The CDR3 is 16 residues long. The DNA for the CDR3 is TGTGCCAGCAGTTACTCAGGAGGTAGCAGCAATCAGCCCCAGCATTTT. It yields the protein CASSYSGGSSNQPQHF.

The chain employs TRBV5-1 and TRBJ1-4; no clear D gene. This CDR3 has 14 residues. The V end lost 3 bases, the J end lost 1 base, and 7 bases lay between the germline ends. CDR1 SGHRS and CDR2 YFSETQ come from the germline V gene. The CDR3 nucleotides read TGCGCCAGCAGCTCGGGGTTAACTAATGAAAAACTGTTTTTT. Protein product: CASSSGLTNEKLFF.

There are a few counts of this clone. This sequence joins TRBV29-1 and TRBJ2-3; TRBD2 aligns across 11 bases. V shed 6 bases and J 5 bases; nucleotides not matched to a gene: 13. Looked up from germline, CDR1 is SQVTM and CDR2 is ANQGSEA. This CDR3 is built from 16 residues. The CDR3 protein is CSVGGLSGGALDTQYF. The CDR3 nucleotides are TGCAGCGTGGGGGGACTTAGCGGGGGGGCCCTAGATACGCAGTATTTT.

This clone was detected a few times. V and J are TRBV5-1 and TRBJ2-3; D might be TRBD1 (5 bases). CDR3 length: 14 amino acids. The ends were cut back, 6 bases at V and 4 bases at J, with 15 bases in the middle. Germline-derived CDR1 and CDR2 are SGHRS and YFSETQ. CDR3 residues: CASKNLGVSDTQYF. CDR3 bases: TGCGCCAGCAAGAATCTAGGGGTATCAGATACGCAGTATTTT.

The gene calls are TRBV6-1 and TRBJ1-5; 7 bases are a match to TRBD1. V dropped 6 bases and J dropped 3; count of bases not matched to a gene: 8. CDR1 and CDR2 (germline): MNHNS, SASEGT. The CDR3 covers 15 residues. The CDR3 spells CASRRQGVPNQPQHF. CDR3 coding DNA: TGTGCCAGCAGGCGCCAGGGGGTCCCCAATCAGCCCCAGCATTTT.

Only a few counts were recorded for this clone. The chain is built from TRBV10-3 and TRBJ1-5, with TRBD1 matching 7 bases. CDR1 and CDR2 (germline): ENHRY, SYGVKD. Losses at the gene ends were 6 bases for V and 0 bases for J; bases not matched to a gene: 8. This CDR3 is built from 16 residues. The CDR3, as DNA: TGTGCCATCAGCCCGGGACAGCTGGATAGCAATCAGCCCCAGCATTTT. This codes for CAISPGQLDSNQPQHF.

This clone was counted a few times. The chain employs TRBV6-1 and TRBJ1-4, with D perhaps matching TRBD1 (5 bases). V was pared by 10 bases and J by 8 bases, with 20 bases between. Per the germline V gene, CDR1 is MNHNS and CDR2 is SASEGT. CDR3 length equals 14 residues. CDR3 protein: CATTPRREGEKLFF. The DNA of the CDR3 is TGTGCCACCACCCCCCGCAGGGAAGGAGAAAAACTGTTTTTT.

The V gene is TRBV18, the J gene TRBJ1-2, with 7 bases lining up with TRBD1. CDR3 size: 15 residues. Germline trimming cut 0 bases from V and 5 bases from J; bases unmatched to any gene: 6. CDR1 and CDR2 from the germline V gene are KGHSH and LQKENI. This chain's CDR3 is CASSPPGQVSYGYTF. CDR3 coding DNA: TGTGCCAGCTCACCACCCGGACAGGTTTCATATGGCTACACCTTC.

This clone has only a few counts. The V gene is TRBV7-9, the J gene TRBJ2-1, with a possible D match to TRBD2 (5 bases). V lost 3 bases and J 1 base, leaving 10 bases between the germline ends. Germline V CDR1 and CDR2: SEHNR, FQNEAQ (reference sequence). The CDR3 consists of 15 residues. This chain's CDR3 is CASSFSVPSYNEQFF. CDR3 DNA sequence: TGTGCCAGCAGCTTTAGCGTCCCGTCCTACAATGAGCAGTTCTTC.

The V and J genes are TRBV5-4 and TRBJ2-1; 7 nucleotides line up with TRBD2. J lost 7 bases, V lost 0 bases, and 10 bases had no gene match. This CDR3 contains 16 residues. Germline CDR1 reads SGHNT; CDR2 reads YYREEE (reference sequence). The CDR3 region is CASSLAVIAGVNEQFF. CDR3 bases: TGTGCCAGCAGCTTGGCCGTGATAGCGGGCGTTAATGAGCAGTTCTTC.

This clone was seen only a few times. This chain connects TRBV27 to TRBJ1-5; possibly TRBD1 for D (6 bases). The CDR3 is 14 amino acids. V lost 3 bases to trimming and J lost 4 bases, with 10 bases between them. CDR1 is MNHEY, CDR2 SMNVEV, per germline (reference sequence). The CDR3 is CASSLQGSNQPQHF. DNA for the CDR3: TGTGCCAGCAGTTTGCAGGGGTCGAATCAGCCCCAGCATTTT.

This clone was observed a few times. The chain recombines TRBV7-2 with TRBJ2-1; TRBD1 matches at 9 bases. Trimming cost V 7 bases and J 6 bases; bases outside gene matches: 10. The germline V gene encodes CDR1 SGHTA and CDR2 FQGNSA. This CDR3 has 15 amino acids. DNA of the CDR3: TGTGCCAGCACCCTAGGAGGGACAGGGTCCAATGAGCAGTTCTTC. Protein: CASTLGGTGSNEQFF.

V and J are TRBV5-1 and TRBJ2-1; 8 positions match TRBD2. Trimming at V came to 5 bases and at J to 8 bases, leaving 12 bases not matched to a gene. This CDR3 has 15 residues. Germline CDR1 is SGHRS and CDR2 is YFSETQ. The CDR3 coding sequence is TGCGCCAGCAGAACTAGCGGACAACCTAGGGATGAGCAGTTCTTC. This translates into CASRTSGQPRDEQFF.

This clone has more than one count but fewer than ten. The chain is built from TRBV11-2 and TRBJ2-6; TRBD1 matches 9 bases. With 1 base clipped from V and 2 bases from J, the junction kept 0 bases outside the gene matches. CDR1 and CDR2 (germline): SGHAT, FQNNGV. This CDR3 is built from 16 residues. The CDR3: CASSLGQGAGANVLTF. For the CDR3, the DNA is TGTGCCAGCAGCTTAGGACAGGGGGCTGGGGCCAACGTCCTGACTTTC.

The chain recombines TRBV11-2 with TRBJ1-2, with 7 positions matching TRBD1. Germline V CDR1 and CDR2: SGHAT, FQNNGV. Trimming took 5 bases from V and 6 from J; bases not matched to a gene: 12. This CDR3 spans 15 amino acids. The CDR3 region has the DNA TGTGCCAGCAGCCTGGAAAGGGGGCGACGTAATGGCTACACCTTC. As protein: CASSLERGRRNGYTF.

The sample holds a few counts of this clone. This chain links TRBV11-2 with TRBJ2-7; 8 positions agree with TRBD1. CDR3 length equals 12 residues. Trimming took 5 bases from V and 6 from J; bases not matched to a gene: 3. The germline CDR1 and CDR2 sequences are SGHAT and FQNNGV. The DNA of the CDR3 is TGTGCCAGCAGCCTGACAGGGGTCGAGCAGTACTTC. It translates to CASSLTGVEQYF. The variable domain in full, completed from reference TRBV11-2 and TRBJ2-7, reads EAGVAQSPRYKIIEKRQSVAFWCNPISGHATLYWYQQILGQGPKLLIQFQNNGVVDDSQLPKDRFSAERLKGVDSTLKIQPAKLEDSAVYLCASSLTGVEQYFGPGTRLTVT.

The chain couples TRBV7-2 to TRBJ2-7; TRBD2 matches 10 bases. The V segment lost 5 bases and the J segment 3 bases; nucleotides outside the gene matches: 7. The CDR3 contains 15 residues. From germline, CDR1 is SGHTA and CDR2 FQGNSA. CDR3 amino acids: CASSIRSGGDYEQYF. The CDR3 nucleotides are TGTGCCAGCAGCATACGGAGCGGGGGGGACTACGAGCAGTACTTC.

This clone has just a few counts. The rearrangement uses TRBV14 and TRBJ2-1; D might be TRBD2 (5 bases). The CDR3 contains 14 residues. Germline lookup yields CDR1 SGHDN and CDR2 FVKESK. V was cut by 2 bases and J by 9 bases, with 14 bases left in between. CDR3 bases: TGTGCCAGCAGCCAATTCGACCTAGGGAGTGAGCAGTTCTTC. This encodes CASSQFDLGSEQFF.

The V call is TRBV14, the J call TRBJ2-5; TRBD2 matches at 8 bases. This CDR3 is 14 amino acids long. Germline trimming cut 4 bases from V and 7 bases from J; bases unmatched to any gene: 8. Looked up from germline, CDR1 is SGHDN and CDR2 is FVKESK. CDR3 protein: CASSPGGAGRTQYF. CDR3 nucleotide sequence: TGTGCCAGCAGCCCGGGAGGGGCCGGGAGGACCCAGTACTTC.

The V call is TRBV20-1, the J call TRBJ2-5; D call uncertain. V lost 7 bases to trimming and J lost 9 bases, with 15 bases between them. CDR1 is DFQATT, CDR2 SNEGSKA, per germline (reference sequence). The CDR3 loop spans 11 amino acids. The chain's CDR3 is CSGRRGEAQYF. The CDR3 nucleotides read TGCAGTGGTCGAAGAGGCGAGGCCCAGTACTTC.